This is a list of T cell receptor beta chains from one sample in a study of blood T cell repertoires in COVID-19. Repertoires were generated with immunoSEQ multiplex PCR, while TCRdb's copy carries only in-frame clones and drops some. Here the sample spans tens of thousands of clones, 80% to 95% being singletons. Specimen: peripheral blood. The receptors here all came from a man in his fifties or sixties with active COVID-19. Both conserved end residues are part of each CDR3. The order of the fields is J gene, V gene, clone size, D gene, CDR3 protein, CDR3 DNA. A D gene is named only where the DNA matches it firmly. Part of the rows lack a size; the others show once, few, many or a class for expanded clones.

J: TRBJ2-7
V: TRBV16
size: .
D: .
CDR3: CASSQSRGGINYEQYF
DNA: TGTGCCAGCAGCCAATCGAGGGGGGGTATCAACTACGAGCAGTACTTC

J: TRBJ1-2
V: TRBV9
size: .
D: .
CDR3: CASSVGNRRNYGYTF
DNA: TGTGCCAGCAGCGTAGGTAACAGGCGCAACTATGGCTACACCTTC

J: TRBJ1-1
V: TRBV7-6
size: .
D: .
CDR3: CASRPQPNTEAFF
DNA: TGTGCCAGCAGACCACAGCCGAACACTGAAGCTTTCTTT

J: TRBJ1-1
V: TRBV15
size: .
D: .
CDR3: CATRLRGSTEAFF
DNA: TGTGCCACCAGGCTCCGGGGGTCCACTGAAGCTTTCTTT

J: TRBJ2-7
V: TRBV30
size: .
D: .
CDR3: CACRPKPYEQYF
DNA: TGTGCCTGCAGGCCCAAACCTTACGAGCAGTACTTC

J: TRBJ2-3
V: TRBV11-2
size: .
D: TRBD1
CDR3: CASSRQGVADTQYF
DNA: TGTGCCAGCAGCCGACAGGGGGTAGCAGATACGCAGTATTTT

J: TRBJ1-1
V: TRBV2
size: .
D: .
CDR3: CASNRETTTEAFF
DNA: TGTGCCAGCAACAGGGAGACGACCACTGAAGCTTTCTTT

J: TRBJ2-3
V: TRBV9
size: .
D: .
CDR3: CASSVDVSGGGTDTQYF
DNA: TGTGCCAGCAGCGTAGACGTATCGGGGGGCGGGACAGATACGCAGTATTTT

J: TRBJ1-5
V: TRBV4-2
size: .
D: .
CDR3: CASSFGEGQPQHF
DNA: TGTGCCAGCAGCTTCGGAGAGGGTCAGCCCCAGCATTTT

J: TRBJ2-1
V: TRBV4-1
size: .
D: TRBD1
CDR3: CASSKGGFSYNEQFF
DNA: TGCGCCAGCAGTAAAGGGGGCTTCTCCTACAATGAGCAGTTCTTC

J: TRBJ2-1
V: TRBV5-4
size: .
D: .
CDR3: CASSLRLADYNEQFF
DNA: TGTGCCAGCAGCTTGAGGCTAGCAGACTACAATGAGCAGTTCTTC

J: TRBJ2-1
V: TRBV4-1
size: few
D: .
CDR3: CASSGRDSFYNEQFF
DNA: TGCGCCAGCAGCGGCCGGGACTCCTTCTACAATGAGCAGTTCTTC

J: TRBJ2-7
V: TRBV7-2
size: .
D: .
CDR3: CASSIRTGNVEQYF
DNA: TGTGCCAGCAGCATCCGGACCGGGAATGTCGAGCAGTACTTC

J: TRBJ1-2
V: TRBV19
size: .
D: .
CDR3: CASSILASNYGYTF
DNA: TGTGCCAGTAGTATTCTCGCGTCTAACTATGGCTACACCTTC

J: TRBJ2-7
V: TRBV7-2
size: .
D: .
CDR3: CASSRLADEQYF
DNA: TGTGCCAGCAGCCGCCTAGCCGACGAGCAGTACTTC

J: TRBJ2-5
V: TRBV5-1
size: .
D: TRBD2
CDR3: CASRAGLAGTETQYF
DNA: TGCGCCAGCAGGGCCGGACTAGCGGGGACAGAGACCCAGTACTTC

J: TRBJ2-3
V: TRBV2
size: .
D: .
CDR3: CASTRGAASTDTQYF
DNA: TGTGCCAGCACCCGGGGGGCCGCTAGCACAGATACGCAGTATTTT

J: TRBJ2-5
V: TRBV27
size: .
D: TRBD2
CDR3: CASSPTGLAKEYF
DNA: TGTGCCAGCAGCCCGACCGGACTAGCCAAAGAGTACTTC

J: TRBJ2-7
V: TRBV19
size: .
D: .
CDR3: CASSTIGQSEQYF
DNA: TGTGCCAGTAGTACAATCGGACAGTCCGAGCAGTACTTC

J: TRBJ2-7
V: TRBV18
size: .
D: .
CDR3: CASSPAGPVGNEQYF
DNA: TGTGCCAGCTCACCAGCGGGGCCCGTCGGGAACGAGCAGTACTTC

J: TRBJ2-7
V: TRBV5-1
size: .
D: .
CDR3: CASPPPWREQYF
DNA: TGCGCCAGTCCACCGCCCTGGAGGGAGCAGTACTTC

J: TRBJ2-7
V: TRBV6-2/TRBV6-3
size: .
D: .
CDR3: CASSLRANYYEQYF
DNA: TGTGCCAGCAGCCTCAGGGCGAACTATTACGAGCAGTACTTC

J: TRBJ2-7
V: TRBV6-5
size: .
D: TRBD1
CDR3: CASSTTGSHEQYF
DNA: TGTGCCAGCAGTACGACAGGGTCCCACGAGCAGTACTTC

J: TRBJ2-1
V: TRBV4-1
size: .
D: .
CDR3: CASSPRVGGGGPWNEQFF
DNA: TGCGCCAGCAGCCCTCGGGTGGGTGGGGGCGGGCCTTGGAATGAGCAGTTCTTC

J: TRBJ2-1
V: TRBV6-5
size: .
D: .
CDR3: CASGLSSYNEQFF
DNA: TGTGCCAGCGGTCTCAGCTCCTACAATGAGCAGTTCTTC

J: TRBJ2-6
V: TRBV18
size: .
D: .
CDR3: CASSPTSGSGANVLTF
DNA: TGTGCCAGCTCACCAACTTCTGGCTCTGGGGCCAACGTCCTGACTTTC

J: TRBJ1-2
V: TRBV6-2/TRBV6-3
size: .
D: .
CDR3: CASSYRETYGYTF
DNA: TGTGCCAGCAGTTACCGGGAGACCTATGGCTACACCTTC

J: TRBJ2-5
V: TRBV6-1
size: .
D: TRBD1
CDR3: CASSDGGTGWETQYF
DNA: TGTGCCAGCAGTGACGGGGGGACAGGGTGGGAGACCCAGTACTTC

J: TRBJ1-1
V: TRBV7-8
size: .
D: .
CDR3: CASNVGPTGTEAFF
DNA: TGTGCCAGCAACGTAGGCCCGACGGGCACTGAAGCTTTCTTT

J: TRBJ1-2
V: TRBV6-6
size: .
D: .
CDR3: CASSYRGGEYGYTF
DNA: TGTGCCAGCAGTTACCGGGGAGGGGAATATGGCTACACCTTC

J: TRBJ2-2
V: TRBV10-2
size: .
D: .
CDR3: CASRWSRINTGELFF
DNA: TGCGCCAGCAGGTGGAGTAGGATAAACACCGGGGAGCTGTTTTTT

J: TRBJ1-1
V: TRBV6-5
size: .
D: TRBD1
CDR3: CASTDRGLTEAFF
DNA: TGTGCCAGCACCGACAGGGGGCTGACTGAAGCTTTCTTT

J: TRBJ1-2
V: TRBV10-2
size: .
D: TRBD1
CDR3: CASSLVGQGYGYTF
DNA: TGCGCCAGCAGTCTGGTAGGACAGGGGTATGGCTACACCTTC

J: TRBJ2-7
V: TRBV20-1
size: .
D: TRBD2
CDR3: CSASGRIAGESYEQYF
DNA: TGCAGTGCTAGTGGGCGGATAGCGGGTGAATCCTACGAGCAGTACTTC

J: TRBJ2-3
V: TRBV3-1/TRBV3-2
size: .
D: TRBD2
CDR3: CASSRRGGPTDTQYF
DNA: TGTGCCAGCAGTCGCCGCGGGGGTCCCACAGATACGCAGTATTTT

J: TRBJ2-2
V: TRBV7-2
size: .
D: .
CDR3: CASSSSGQAGSGELFF
DNA: TGTGCCAGCAGCTCTTCAGGTCAGGCGGGTTCCGGGGAGCTGTTTTTT

J: TRBJ1-5
V: TRBV3-1/TRBV3-2
size: .
D: TRBD1
CDR3: CASSAGTGGVGNQPQHF
DNA: TGTGCCAGCAGCGCCGGGACAGGGGGCGTTGGCAATCAGCCCCAGCATTTT

J: TRBJ2-7
V: TRBV4-2
size: .
D: .
CDR3: CASSQELASRHEQYF
DNA: TGTGCCAGCAGCCAAGAACTAGCTAGTAGGCACGAGCAGTACTTC

J: TRBJ2-7
V: TRBV19
size: .
D: TRBD2
CDR3: CASSVTSGRAKQYF
DNA: TGTGCCAGTAGTGTGACTAGCGGGAGGGCCAAGCAGTACTTC

J: TRBJ1-4
V: TRBV4-1
size: .
D: TRBD1
CDR3: CASSQTGGRAANEKLFF
DNA: TGCGCCAGCAGCCAAACAGGGGGCCGGGCGGCTAATGAAAAACTGTTTTTT

J: TRBJ2-7
V: TRBV19
size: .
D: TRBD1
CDR3: CASSNRDRVYEQYF
DNA: TGTGCCAGTAGTAACCGGGACAGGGTCTACGAGCAGTACTTC

J: TRBJ1-4
V: TRBV6-1
size: .
D: .
CDR3: CASSEVGRRGEKLFF
DNA: TGTGCCAGCAGTGAAGTCGGCAGGAGGGGTGAAAAACTGTTTTTT

J: TRBJ2-3
V: TRBV4-2
size: .
D: TRBD2
CDR3: CASSQPGLAGGYTQYF
DNA: TGTGCCAGCAGCCAACCAGGACTAGCGGGGGGATATACGCAGTATTTT

J: TRBJ2-7
V: TRBV7-6
size: .
D: TRBD2
CDR3: CASSLEVGGPRWEQYF
DNA: TGTGCCAGCAGCTTAGAGGTGGGAGGGCCCCGATGGGAGCAGTACTTC

J: TRBJ2-1
V: TRBV7-7
size: once
D: TRBD1
CDR3: CASSYRQGSYNEQFF
DNA: TGTGCCAGCAGCTATAGACAGGGCTCCTACAATGAGCAGTTCTTC

J: TRBJ2-1
V: TRBV24-1
size: .
D: TRBD2
CDR3: CATPPNRRLAGNYNEQFF
DNA: TGTGCCACCCCCCCCAATCGAAGGCTAGCGGGAAATTACAATGAGCAGTTCTTC

J: TRBJ1-1
V: TRBV29-1
size: once
D: .
CDR3: CSVEDKFAELPRSDEAFF
DNA: TGCAGCGTTGAAGATAAGTTCGCGGAATTACCCAGAAGCGATGAAGCTTTCTTT